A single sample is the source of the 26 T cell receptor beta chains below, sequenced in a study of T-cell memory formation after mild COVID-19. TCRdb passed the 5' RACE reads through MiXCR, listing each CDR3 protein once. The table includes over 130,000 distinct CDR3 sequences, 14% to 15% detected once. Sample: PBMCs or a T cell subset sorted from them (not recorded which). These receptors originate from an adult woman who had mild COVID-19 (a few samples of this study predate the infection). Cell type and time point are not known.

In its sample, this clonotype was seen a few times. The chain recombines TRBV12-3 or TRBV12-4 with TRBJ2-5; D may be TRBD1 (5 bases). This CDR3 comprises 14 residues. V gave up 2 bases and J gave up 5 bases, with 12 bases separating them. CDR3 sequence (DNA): TGTGCCAGCAGTTTAAGACAGTTGACGGAGACCCAGTACTTC. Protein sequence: CASSLRQLTETQYF.

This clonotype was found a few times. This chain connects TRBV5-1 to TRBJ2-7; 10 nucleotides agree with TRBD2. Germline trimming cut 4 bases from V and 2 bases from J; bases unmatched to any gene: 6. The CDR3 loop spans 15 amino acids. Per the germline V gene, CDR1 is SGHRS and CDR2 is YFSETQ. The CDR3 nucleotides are TGCGCCAGCAGCAGTCCCGGGACTAGCGCCTACGAGCAGTACTTC. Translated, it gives CASSSPGTSAYEQYF. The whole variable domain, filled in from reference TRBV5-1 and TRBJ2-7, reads KAGVTQTPRYLIKTRGQQVTLSCSPISGHRSVSWYQQTPGQGLQFLFEYFSETQRNKGNFPGRFSGRQFSNSRSEMNVSTLELGDSALYLCASSSPGTSAYEQYFGPGTRLTVT.

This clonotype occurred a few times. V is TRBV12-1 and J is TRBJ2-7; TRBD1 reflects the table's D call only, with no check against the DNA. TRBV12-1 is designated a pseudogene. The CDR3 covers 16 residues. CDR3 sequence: CASSFRSGGPGVEQYF. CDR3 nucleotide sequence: TGTGCCAGCAGCTTTAGGTCAGGGGGGCCAGGAGTGGAGCAGTACTTC.

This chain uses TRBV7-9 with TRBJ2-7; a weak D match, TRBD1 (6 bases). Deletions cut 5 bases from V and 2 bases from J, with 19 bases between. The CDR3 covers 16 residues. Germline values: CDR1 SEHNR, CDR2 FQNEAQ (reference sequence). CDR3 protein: CASSPALGQPTYEQYF. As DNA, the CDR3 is TGTGCCAGCAGCCCAGCCTTAGGACAGCCAACCTACGAGCAGTACTTC. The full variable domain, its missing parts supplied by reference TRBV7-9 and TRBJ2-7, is DTGVSQNPRHKITKRGQNVTFRCDPISEHNRLYWYRQTLGQGPEFLTYFQNEAQLEKSRLLSDRFSAERPKGSFSTLEIQRTEQGDSAMYLCASSPALGQPTYEQYFGPGTRLTVT.

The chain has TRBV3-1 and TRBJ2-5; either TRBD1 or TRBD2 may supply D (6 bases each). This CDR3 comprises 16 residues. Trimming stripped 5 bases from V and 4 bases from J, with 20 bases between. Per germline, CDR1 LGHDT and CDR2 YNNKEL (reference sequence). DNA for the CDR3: TGTGCCAGCAGCTCTCCACAGGGAGGAGTGGGAGAGACCCAGTACTTC. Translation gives CASSSPQGGVGETQYF.

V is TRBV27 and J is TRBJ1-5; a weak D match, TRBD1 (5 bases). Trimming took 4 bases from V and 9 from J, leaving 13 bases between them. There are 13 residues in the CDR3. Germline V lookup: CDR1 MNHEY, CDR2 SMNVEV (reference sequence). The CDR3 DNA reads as TGTGCCAGCAGTTGGGGGACTAGATCGCCCCAGCATTTT. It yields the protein CASSWGTRSPQHF.

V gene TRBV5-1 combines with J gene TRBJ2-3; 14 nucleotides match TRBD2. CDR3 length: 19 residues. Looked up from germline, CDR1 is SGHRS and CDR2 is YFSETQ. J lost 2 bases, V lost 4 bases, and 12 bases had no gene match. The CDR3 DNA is TGCGCCAGCAGCCGGGGACTAGCGGGGGTTCCTGACTCCACAGATACGCAGTATTTT. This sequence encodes CASSRGLAGVPDSTDTQYF.

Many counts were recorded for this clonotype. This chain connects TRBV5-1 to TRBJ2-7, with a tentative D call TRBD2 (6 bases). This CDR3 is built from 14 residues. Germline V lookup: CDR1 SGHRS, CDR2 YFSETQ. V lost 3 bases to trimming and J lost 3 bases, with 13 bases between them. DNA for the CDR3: TGCGCCAGCAGCTCCTCGGGGGAGAGCTACGAGCAGTACTTC. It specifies CASSSSGESYEQYF.

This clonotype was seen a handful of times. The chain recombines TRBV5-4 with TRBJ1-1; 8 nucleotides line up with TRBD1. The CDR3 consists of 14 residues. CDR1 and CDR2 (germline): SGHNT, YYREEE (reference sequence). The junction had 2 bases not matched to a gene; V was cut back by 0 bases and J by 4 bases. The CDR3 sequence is CASSLAGQGTEAFF. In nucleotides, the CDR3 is TGTGCCAGCAGCTTGGCCGGACAGGGCACTGAAGCTTTCTTT.

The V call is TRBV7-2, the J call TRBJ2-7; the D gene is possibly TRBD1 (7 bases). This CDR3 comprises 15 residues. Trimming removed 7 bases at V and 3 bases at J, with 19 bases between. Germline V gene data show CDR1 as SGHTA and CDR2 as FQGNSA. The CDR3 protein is CASTPAEGQFYEQYF. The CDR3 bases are TGTGCCAGCACCCCGGCGGAGGGACAGTTCTACGAGCAGTACTTC.

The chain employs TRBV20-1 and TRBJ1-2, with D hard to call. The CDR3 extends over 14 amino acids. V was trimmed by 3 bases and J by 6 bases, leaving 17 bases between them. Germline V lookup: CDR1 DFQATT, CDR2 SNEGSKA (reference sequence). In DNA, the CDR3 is TGCAGTGCTAGGCCGGGTGATAGGCCCAATGGCTACACCTTC. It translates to CSARPGDRPNGYTF.

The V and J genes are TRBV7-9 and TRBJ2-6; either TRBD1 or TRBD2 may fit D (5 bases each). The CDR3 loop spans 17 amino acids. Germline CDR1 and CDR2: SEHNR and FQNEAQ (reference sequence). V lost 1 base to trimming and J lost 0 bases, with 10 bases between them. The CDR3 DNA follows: TGTGCCAGCAGCTTAGTCGGGGCTAGCTCTGGGGCCAACGTCCTGACTTTC. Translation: CASSLVGASSGANVLTF.

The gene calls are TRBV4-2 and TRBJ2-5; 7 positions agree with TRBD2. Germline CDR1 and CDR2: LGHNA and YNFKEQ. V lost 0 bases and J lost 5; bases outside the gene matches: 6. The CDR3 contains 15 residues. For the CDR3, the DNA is TGTGCCAGCAGCCAAGATCGGCGGGAGCGGGAGACCCAGTACTTC. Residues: CASSQDRRERETQYF.

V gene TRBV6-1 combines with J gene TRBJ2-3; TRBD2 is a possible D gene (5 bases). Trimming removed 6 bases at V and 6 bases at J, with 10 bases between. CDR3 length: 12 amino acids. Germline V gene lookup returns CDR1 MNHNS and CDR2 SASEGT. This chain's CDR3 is CASSRSGDTQYF. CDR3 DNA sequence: TGTGCCAGCAGCCGGTCGGGGGATACGCAGTATTTT.

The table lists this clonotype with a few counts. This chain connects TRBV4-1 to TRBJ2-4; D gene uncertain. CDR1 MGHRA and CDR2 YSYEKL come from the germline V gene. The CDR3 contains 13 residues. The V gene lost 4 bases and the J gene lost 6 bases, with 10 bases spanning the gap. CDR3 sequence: CASSPEAGNIQYF. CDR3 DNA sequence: TGCGCCAGCAGCCCCGAAGCAGGAAACATTCAGTACTTC.

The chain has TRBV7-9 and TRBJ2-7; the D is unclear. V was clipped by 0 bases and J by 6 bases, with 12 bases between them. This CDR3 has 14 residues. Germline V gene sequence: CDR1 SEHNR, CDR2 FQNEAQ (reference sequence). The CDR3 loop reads CASSLAWAPSEQYF. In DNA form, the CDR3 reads TGTGCCAGCAGCTTAGCGTGGGCTCCCTCCGAGCAGTACTTC.

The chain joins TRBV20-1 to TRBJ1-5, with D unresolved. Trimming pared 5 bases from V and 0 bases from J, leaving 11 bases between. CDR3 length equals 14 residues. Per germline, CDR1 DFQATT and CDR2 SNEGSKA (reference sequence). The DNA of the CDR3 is TGCAGTGCTTTGGGGATTGTTAGCAATCAGCCCCAGCATTTT. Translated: CSALGIVSNQPQHF.

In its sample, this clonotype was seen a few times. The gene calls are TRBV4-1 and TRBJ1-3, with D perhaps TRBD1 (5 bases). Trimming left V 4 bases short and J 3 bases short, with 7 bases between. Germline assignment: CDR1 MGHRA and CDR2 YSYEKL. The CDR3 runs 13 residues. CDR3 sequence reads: CASSPDSGNTIYF. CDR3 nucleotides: TGCGCCAGCAGCCCCGACAGTGGAAACACCATATATTTT.

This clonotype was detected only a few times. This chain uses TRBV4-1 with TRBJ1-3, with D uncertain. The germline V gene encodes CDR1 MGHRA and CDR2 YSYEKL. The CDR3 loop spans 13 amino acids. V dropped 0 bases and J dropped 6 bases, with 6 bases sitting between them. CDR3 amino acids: CASSQEGLNTIYF. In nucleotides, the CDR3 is TGCGCCAGCAGCCAAGAAGGGCTAAACACCATATATTTT.

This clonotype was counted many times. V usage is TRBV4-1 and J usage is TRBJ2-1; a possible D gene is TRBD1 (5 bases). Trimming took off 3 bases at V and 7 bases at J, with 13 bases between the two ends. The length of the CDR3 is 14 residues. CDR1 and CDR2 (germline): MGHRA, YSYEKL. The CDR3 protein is CASSHDGALNEQFF. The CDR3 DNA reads TGCGCCAGCAGCCACGATGGGGCTTTGAATGAGCAGTTCTTC.

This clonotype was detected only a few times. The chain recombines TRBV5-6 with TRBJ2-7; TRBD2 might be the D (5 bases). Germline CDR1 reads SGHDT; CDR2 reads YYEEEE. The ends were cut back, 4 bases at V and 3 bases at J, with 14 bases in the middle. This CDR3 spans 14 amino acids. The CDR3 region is CASSVSGNDYEQYF. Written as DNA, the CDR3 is TGTGCCAGCAGCGTGTCGGGAAATGACTACGAGCAGTACTTC.

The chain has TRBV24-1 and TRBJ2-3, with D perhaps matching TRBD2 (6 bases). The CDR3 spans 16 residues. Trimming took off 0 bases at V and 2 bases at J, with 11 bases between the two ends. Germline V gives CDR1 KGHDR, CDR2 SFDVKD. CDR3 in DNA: TGTGCCACCAGTGATTTGGGCGGGACCTCCACAGATACGCAGTATTTT. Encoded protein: CATSDLGGTSTDTQYF.

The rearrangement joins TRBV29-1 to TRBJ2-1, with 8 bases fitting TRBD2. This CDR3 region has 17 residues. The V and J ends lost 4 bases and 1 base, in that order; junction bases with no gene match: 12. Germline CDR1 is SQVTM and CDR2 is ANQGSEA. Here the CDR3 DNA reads TGCAGCGTTGTAGAAGCGGGGGACTCTAAATCCTACAATGAGCAGTTCTTC. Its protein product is CSVVEAGDSKSYNEQFF.

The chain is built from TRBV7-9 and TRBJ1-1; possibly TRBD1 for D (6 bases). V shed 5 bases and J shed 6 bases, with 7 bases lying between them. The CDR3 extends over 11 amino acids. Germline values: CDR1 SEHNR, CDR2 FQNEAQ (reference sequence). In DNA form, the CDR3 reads TGTGCCAGCAGCCAGGGGTCTGAAGCTTTCTTT. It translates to CASSQGSEAFF.

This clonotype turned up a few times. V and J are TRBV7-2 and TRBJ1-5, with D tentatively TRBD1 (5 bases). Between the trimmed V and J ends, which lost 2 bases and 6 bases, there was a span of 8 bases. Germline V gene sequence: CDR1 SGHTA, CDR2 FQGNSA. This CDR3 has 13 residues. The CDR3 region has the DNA TGTGCCAGCAGCTTAAGTGGGGGTCAGCCCCAGCATTTT. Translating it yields CASSLSGGQPQHF.

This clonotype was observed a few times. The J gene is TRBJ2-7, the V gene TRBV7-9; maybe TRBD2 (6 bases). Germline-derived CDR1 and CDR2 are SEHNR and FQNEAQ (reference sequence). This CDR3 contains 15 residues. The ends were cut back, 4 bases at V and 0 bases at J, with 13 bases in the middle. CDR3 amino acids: CASSSPGLVSYEQYF. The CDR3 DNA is TGTGCCAGCAGCTCCCCGGGACTGGTCTCCTACGAGCAGTACTTC.